This section outlines one T cell receptor (beta chain) sequence together with its context. No antigen is known for it. Base quality data are lacking; no much larger clone is found one base away. The sample is drawn from a study of cytomegalovirus exposure and HLA in healthy donors (dated by TCRdb to 2017 to 2019). Background on the whole study: An earlier analysis of a few hundred of the donors reported around 280 Gb of sequence data and 100 million to 120 million unique TCR beta sequences obtained from approximately 180 million T cells. Besides the first cohort of 550 to 750 subjects, a separate validation cohort made up of 90 to 150 different subjects was used. The later analysis used no new phenotypic data to find candidate immune exposures, relying instead on TCR beta sequences and their occurrence across donors. An early release covering some 640 HLA-typed donors comprised 250 to 350 gigabases of sequencing data and 65 million to 100 million unique TCR sequences. The study profiled the T cell repertoires of 666 subjects by immunosequencing and related them to cytomegalovirus serostatus. Among the roughly 400 genotyped donors, 75% to 90% belonged to the genetic ancestry cluster associated with self-reported Caucasian donors. Among almost 400 genotyped donors of the cohort, an average of approximately 230,000 unique TCR beta nucleotide sequences were sequenced per donor, around a sixth of them non-productive. High-throughput TCR immunosequencing, statistical association of individual TCRs with disease status, and machine learning were combined to predict cytomegalovirus infection status. A later analysis re-analyzed previously published TCR beta repertoires from approximately 700 donors and added high-resolution HLA genotyping to study TCR occurrence patterns. In an earlier analysis of 500 to 650 of the donors, high-throughput TCR beta sequencing was used to judge whether each TCR beta V gene segment behaved as functional or pseudogenic. The number of typed donors differed by locus: about 620-640 for A, B, C, DRB1 and DQB1; 522 for DQA1; approximately 600 for DPA1; and 400 to 480 for DPB1. Every discovery cohort repertoire had been produced on one sequencing platform. Several DR-DQ haplotypes were handled as single units for association and clustering because linkage in the cohort was strong. A later genetic analysis took genome-wide SNP genotypes for about three fifths of the 666 donors and used that subset as a discovery cohort. The study aimed to test whether signatures of past pathogen exposure could be identified by cataloging public T cell receptors. HLA typing covered class I and class II loci at four-digit resolution. Alongside the repertoire data, information on donor age, sex, ethnicity and CMV serostatus was compiled. Broader findings and caveats from the paper: Correlated functional status among segregating V segments might reflect linkage disequilibrium, but an unknown experimental factor could not be ruled out. It was suggested by the authors that the approach could potentially be generalized to other disease states and immunological phenotypes. In a later analysis, several top co-occurrence clusters were reported to appear linked to parvovirus B19, influenza, CMV and Epstein-Barr virus. In vitro tests confirmed that three of the cytomegalovirus-associated TCR beta chains recognize cytomegalovirus antigens. The study gave a list of about 160 TCR beta chains associated with cytomegalovirus. Because counts were too low, approximately 15 rarely observed V segments, including chromosome 9 orphons, were excluded from the earlier analysis of several hundred of the donors. Most TCR sequences were seen in very few donors, while some public TCRs were found in many individuals. A further reported finding was that TCR beta sequences accurately predicted the HLA-A and HLA-B alleles for most subjects in the first cohort. The classifier was reported to diagnose cytomegalovirus status with high specificity and sensitivity in both the original and validation cohorts. In a later genetic analysis, a missense DCLRE1C variant was associated with V-gene and J-gene trimming of TCR beta chains, and the association was replicated in an independent cohort. The presence/absence analyses assumed that sequencing depth was roughly uniform across donors, and that assumption may not be true. According to a later genetic analysis, donors in an Asian-associated ancestry cluster had fewer N-insertions in productive TCRs than the roughly 660-donor mean. In a later analysis, the rate of TCR association differed among HLA loci, with DRB1 alleles having the most associated TCRs and HLA-C alleles having the fewest. For the cohort, immune exposure information was limited to CMV serostatus. A later analysis associated 16,951 TCR beta sequences with specific HLA alleles at a false discovery rate of 0.05. Some IMGT-functional V segments, including TRBV6-2 and TRBV6-3, could not be told apart with the 87-base-pair reads, so those segments were excluded. Most CMV-associated TCR beta chains appeared to be HLA-restricted in a later analysis, and the HLA associations seemed to be driven largely by CMV exposure. Strong co-occurrence of HLA alleles, especially DR and DQ, made assigning TCR associations to individual alleles difficult. Because HLA typing was missing for some donors at each locus, association tests included only the typed subset. Broadly in line with IMGT annotations, most TCR beta V segments showed up in productive rearrangements about 87% or about 30% of the time in an earlier analysis of several hundred of the donors. In this cohort, only TCR beta chains were sequenced, and detectable features were limited by the absence of alpha or paired-chain data. A group of highly shared sequence variants was considered likely to be a technical artifact of the sequencing pipeline. In a later analysis, HLA-associated TCR beta chains were found to be more clonally expanded and to have lower generation probabilities than equally common non-associated chains.

Inclusive of the bounding cysteine and phenylalanine, the CDR3 is 14 residues long. Only CDR3 DNA is held: 42 bases, read in frame from base 1. At the junction V is shortened by 6 bases and J by 1 base, with 12 bases in between. Sequences ENHRY (CDR1) and SYGVKD (CDR2) are obtained from the germline V gene. The library was built by means of the immunoSEQ multiplex PCR assay. The multiplex PCR relied on a mix of 60 forward primers for TCR Vbeta segments and 13 reverse primers for TCR Jbeta segments. Amplification of the CDR3 region of rearranged TCR beta genes was performed with a multiplex PCR assay on genomic DNA. The amplified TCR beta libraries were sequenced on the Illumina HiSeq System as 87-base-pair reads. Concerning the study's data processing: Across the roughly 640 repertoires, a later analysis counted around 80 million unique TCR beta chains, around 11 million of which were shared by at least two donors. A nearest-neighbor algorithm error-corrected the raw reads and collapsed the reads into unique sequences, merging closely related sequences to remove PCR and sequencing errors. V, D and J gene segments were assigned by aligning CDR3 sequences to IMGT reference sequences. For a sequence to be retained, at least a six-nucleotide match to both a V gene segment and a J gene segment was required. A rearrangement was called productive if the CDR3 had no stop codons and remained in frame with V and J, and every other rearrangement was called non-productive. Following IMGT convention, CDR3 was defined as the stretch from the second conserved V-encoded cysteine up to the conserved J-encoded phenylalanine. The earlier analysis of about 610 of the donors excluded sequences that lacked an unambiguous match to a single V gene segment. An earlier analysis of about 590 of the donors classified V segments as functional when productive rearrangements were above 56.7% and as segregating when the standard deviation between donors was above 5%. A statistical classification framework was developed to diagnose cytomegalovirus status using the catalog of TCR beta chain sequences. V and J gene assignment, in a later analysis, came from comparing TCR nucleotide sequences with IMGT/GENE-DB human TR gene sequences. In a later analysis, CDR3 sequences and most-parsimonious VDJ recombination scenarios were assigned using the TCRdist pipeline. In a later analysis, every TCR beta chain was defined by the combination of its CDR3 amino acid sequence and its V-gene family, and reads without a unique V-gene family were dropped. A later analysis removed 450 to 600 highly shared, low-generation-probability nucleotide sequences to deal with suspected cross-contamination and a sequencing artifact. In a later analysis, a clonal expansion index for each public chain was calculated from normalized within-repertoire ranks of inferred template counts. Generation probabilities in a later analysis came from a VDJ recombination model fitted to out-of-frame rearrangements, and those results were checked against IGoR. A later analysis scored TCR-TCR, TCR-HLA and TCR-CMV co-occurrence with hypergeometric tests, applying a repertoire-size bias correction to TCR pairs. To estimate false discovery rates, a later analysis permuted the HLA or CMV assignments 20 times. In a later analysis, co-occurring TCRs were grouped using DBSCAN, and TCRdist sequence similarity was added for clustering within HLA-allele-positive subsets. Co-occurrence clustering excluded repertoires with fewer than 30,000 or more than 120,000 public chains, plus five with anomalous nucleotide sharing. This is the immuneACCESS table as TCRdb keeps it, with only in-frame sequences that have V and J called. A part of the clones is gone; compared with another copy, unresolved V genes explain less than half, and the rest is unexplained. V, J and clone size are those of that table, while D and trimming were read from the DNA. Recorded for this sample are fewer than 130,000 clones; 65% of them occurred a single time. Of the sample, around 4% is held by the ten largest clones.

In total, around 600 healthy bone marrow donors made up the cohort. Cohort members were all nominally healthy when sampled, although unrecorded immune exposures were likely present. The donor was CMV seropositive and was included in the group of some 290 seropositive cohort members. A peripheral blood sample was collected from each donor, and TCR beta sequencing was performed on peripheral blood mononuclear cells. The Qiagen DNeasy Blood Extraction Kit was used to extract genomic DNA from the blood cell samples. Sequences were obtained from PBMCs. Recombination linked TRBV10-3 to TRBJ1-1, with no reliable assignment of the D segment. This TCR was recovered from a man aged 25-45 years in good health and CMV-seropositive. The DNA sequence is TGTGCCATCAGGACAACCGGAGGGAACACTGAAGCTTTCTTT. Its coded protein is CAIRTTGGNTEAFF.